This is a list of T cell receptor beta chains from one sample in a study of shared T cell receptors in the human thymus. Clones were sequenced by immunoSEQ multiplex PCR, and TCRdb holds only the in-frame ones, with some missing. The data show under 850,000 clones, more than 75% seen once. The same sample was also studied in work on human thymus T cells.

Sequenced material: thymocytes. The receptor source for this set is a boy less than two years old with a congenital heart defect. The CDR3 runs from the conserved cysteine through the conserved F or W. The D gene is left open where the match is weak. Size is stated for part of the rows, as once, few or many counts, or as a class when the clone is expanded.

TRBD1,TRBV5-1,.,TRBJ1-1,TGCGCCAGCAGACCGCCCAGGGGGCTTAACACTGAAGCTTTCTTT,CASRPPRGLNTEAFF
.,TRBV27,.,TRBJ2-7,TGTGCCAGCGGGGGTCGGGGGTACGAGCAGTACTTC,CASGGRGYEQYF
.,TRBV5-8,.,TRBJ1-3,TGTGCCAGCAGCTTGCGTTGCTTCGGGGGGACTAAGGACACCATATATTTT,CASSLRCFGGTKDTIYF
.,TRBV7-9,.,TRBJ2-7,TGTGCCAGCAGCTTAGAGGGACTTACCTACGAGCAGTACTTC,CASSLEGLTYEQYF
TRBD2,TRBV29-1,.,TRBJ2-1,TGCAGCGTTGATACCAACCTCCTACTAGCGGGAATTGACAATGAGCAGTTCTTC,CSVDTNLLLAGIDNEQFF
TRBD2,TRBV5-1,once,TRBJ2-7,TGCGCCAGCAGCTTGACGGGAGGGAATTACGAGCAGTACTTC,CASSLTGGNYEQYF
TRBD2,TRBV6-5,.,TRBJ2-1,TGTGCCAGCAGTTACTGGCTCGGAGCGGGAGAGGGGGAGCAGTTCTTC,CASSYWLGAGEGEQFF
TRBD1,TRBV14,.,TRBJ1-2,TGTGCCAGCAGCCAAGAACAGGACAGGGGACTATATGGCTACACCTTC,CASSQEQDRGLYGYTF
TRBD2,TRBV11-2,.,TRBJ2-3,TGTGCCAGCAGCTTAGAAGGGGGGACTAGCGGGAGGAGTTCGGATACGCAGTATTTT,CASSLEGGTSGRSSDTQYF
TRBD2,TRBV6-5,.,TRBJ2-1,TGTGCCAGCAGTTACTCCGCGGGAGTCTCTGTCAATGAGCAGTTCTTC,CASSYSAGVSVNEQFF
TRBD1,TRBV28,.,TRBJ2-1,TGTGCCAGCAGGTGTCAACCACCTACAGGGGGCACCTACAATGAGCAGTTCTTC,CASRCQPPTGGTYNEQFF
TRBD2,TRBV9,.,TRBJ2-1,TGTGCCAGCAGCGCCTTTCGGGGGAGGGAGGCCTACAATGAGCAGTTCTTC,CASSAFRGREAYNEQFF
TRBD2,TRBV5-5,few,TRBJ2-1,TGTGCCAGCAGCCCGCGACTAGCGGGAAATGAGCAGTTCTTC,CASSPRLAGNEQFF
.,TRBV27,.,TRBJ2-5,TGTGCCAGCAGTTCCCCCCCGGGTGACGGCGGACAAAAACGAGGAGAGACCCAGTACTTC,CASSSPPGDGGQKRGETQYF
TRBD2,TRBV7-9,.,TRBJ2-7,TGTGCCAGCAGCTATGTAGCGGGGGGCTCCTACGAGCAGTACTTC,CASSYVAGGSYEQYF
.,TRBV4-2,few,TRBJ2-4,TGTGCCAGCTCACAACAAATCCGGGGAGTTGGGACCAAAAACATTCAGTACTTC,CASSQQIRGVGTKNIQYF
.,TRBV25-1,.,TRBJ1-2,TGTGCCAGCAGATTACCCGGGGAGGGTGGCTACACCTTC,CASRLPGEGGYTF
TRBD2,TRBV2,.,TRBJ2-7,TGTGCCAGGGAACGGGGGTGGTCTAGCGGGAGGGGTAGTGGCGAGCAGTACTTC,CARERGWSSGRGSGEQYF
.,TRBV10-1,.,TRBJ2-2,TGCGCCAGCAGTCGGGACGCAGGGGTTGGGACCGGGGAGCTGTTTTTT,CASSRDAGVGTGELFF
.,TRBV6-6,.,TRBJ2-3,TGTGCCAGCAGCCCGCTAACCCCGGGGAGCACAGATACGCAGTATTTT,CASSPLTPGSTDTQYF
TRBD2,TRBV30,.,TRBJ2-7,TGTGCCTGGAGTGTACAACCGACTAGCGGTTCCTACGAGCAGTACTTC,CAWSVQPTSGSYEQYF
.,TRBV4-3,.,TRBJ2-4,TGCGCCAGCAGCCAAGAGGAAGGAGCGGGAATATTAGGGGGCAAAAACATTCAGTACTTC,CASSQEEGAGILGGKNIQYF
TRBD1,TRBV11-2,.,TRBJ1-3,TGTGCCAGCAGCCCGGACAGGGTGTTAAACACCATATATTTT,CASSPDRVLNTIYF
.,TRBV6-6,.,TRBJ2-2,TGTGCCAGCAGTCAGTCGGAGGGAGAGGAGTTTTGGGAGCTGTTTTTT,CASSQSEGEEFWELFF
TRBD1,TRBV5-6,.,TRBJ2-7,TGTGCCAGCAGCCCCGGGACAGGGGTGGACGAGCAGTACTTC,CASSPGTGVDEQYF
TRBD1,TRBV27,.,TRBJ2-7,TGTGCCAGCAGACGAGGGGGGACAGGGGCTTACGAGCAGTACTTC,CASRRGGTGAYEQYF
TRBD2,TRBV29-1,.,TRBJ2-1,TGCAGCGGAGAACCTAGCGGGCCCTACAATGAGCAGTTCTTC,CSGEPSGPYNEQFF
.,TRBV7-9,few,TRBJ1-5,TGTGCCATCTCGGACGGGGATCAGCCCCAGCATTTT,CAISDGDQPQHF
.,TRBV15,.,TRBJ1-1,TGTGCCACCAGCCTCGGGCAGGGGATGGACACTGAAGCTTTCTTT,CATSLGQGMDTEAFF
TRBD1,TRBV5-6,once,TRBJ1-5,TGTGCCAGCAGCTCGACAGGGGGCGCGGGTCAGCCCCAGCATTTT,CASSSTGGAGQPQHF
TRBD2,TRBV4-3,.,TRBJ2-7,TGCGCCAGCAGCCAAGCTGGAGAGGCGGGAGACCACGAGCAGTACTTC,CASSQAGEAGDHEQYF
TRBD1,TRBV4-1,.,TRBJ1-2,TGCGCCAGCAGCCAAGGGACAGGGGGCTGGATAACGTGTCCTCCGAACTATGGCTACACCTTC,CASSQGTGGWITCPPNYGYTF
.,TRBV7-8,.,TRBJ2-1,TGTGCCAGCAGCCGGAGGGGGCCCGTGCCCTACAATGAGCAGTTCTTC,CASSRRGPVPYNEQFF
.,TRBV11-2,.,TRBJ2-3,TGTGCCAGCAGCTTAGAGGCCCGCACAGATACGCAGTATTTT,CASSLEARTDTQYF
TRBD2,TRBV5-6,.,TRBJ2-5,TGTGCCAGCAGCTTGGAAGCGGCGGGAGGAAGCCAAGAGACCCAGTACTTC,CASSLEAAGGSQETQYF
TRBD2,TRBV11-2,.,TRBJ2-7,TGTGCCAGCAGCTTGCGTTCGGCGGGAGGAAGCGAGCAGTACTTC,CASSLRSAGGSEQYF
.,TRBV14,.,TRBJ1-3,TGTGCCAGCAGCCAAGATCCACTGGGAAACACCATATATTTT,CASSQDPLGNTIYF
TRBD1,TRBV7-2,.,TRBJ2-3,TGTGCCAGCAGCCCCCCGGGACAGGGTCACCTGGATACGCAGTATTTT,CASSPPGQGHLDTQYF
.,TRBV7-9,.,TRBJ1-1,TGTGCCAGCAGCACCCCTTTTACGAGGGAAGGGAACACTGAAGCTTTCTTT,CASSTPFTREGNTEAFF
TRBD2,TRBV27,.,TRBJ2-7,TGTGCCAGCAGTTATCGACTAGCGGGAGAGTCCTACGAGCAGTACTTC,CASSYRLAGESYEQYF
.,TRBV5-1,.,TRBJ2-4,TGCGCCAGCAGCCCATGGGACACCCCAGCCAAAAACATTCAGTACTTC,CASSPWDTPAKNIQYF
.,TRBV14,.,TRBJ2-7,TGTGCCAGCAGCCATCGTGAGGGAACCCACGAGCAGTACTTC,CASSHREGTHEQYF
TRBD2,TRBV14,.,TRBJ2-7,TGTGCCAGCAGCGCGAAACCGGGACTAGTTTGCGAGCAGTACTTC,CASSAKPGLVCEQYF
TRBD2,TRBV4-2,.,TRBJ2-5,TGTGCCAGCAGCCAAGCTGGTCGTGAGCTAGCGGGACAAGAGACCCAGTACTTC,CASSQAGRELAGQETQYF
TRBD2,TRBV4-1,once,TRBJ2-7,TGCGCCAGCAGCCAAGAGAAAAGGGAGGGAAACGAGCAGTACTTC,CASSQEKREGNEQYF